These T cell receptor beta chains were read from a single sample in a study of blood T cell repertoires in COVID-19. TCRdb's copy holds only in-frame clones and misses some; the assay was immunoSEQ multiplex PCR. The profile covers 210,000 or so clones, with around 80% appearing a single time and about 4% taken by the ten largest. Material for sequencing was PBMCs or T cells enriched from blood (not recorded which). The receptor set was obtained from a man younger than 45 with acute COVID-19. Both conserved end residues are part of each CDR3. The D gene is left open where the match is weak. The size field is filled for only some rows; it gives once, few, many or a size class.

>TRBV7-9|TRBJ1-1|-|-
CASSSMASGTEAFF
TGTGCCAGCAGCTCCATGGCTTCGGGCACTGAAGCTTTCTTT
>TRBV9|TRBJ2-1|TRBD2|-
CASSVGTSLFNEQFF
TGTGCCAGCAGCGTAGGGACTAGCCTTTTCAATGAGCAGTTCTTC
>TRBV18|TRBJ1-6|-|-
CASSTSGDLYNSPLHF
TGTGCCAGCTCAACTTCAGGGGACCTCTATAATTCACCCCTCCACTTT
>TRBV18|TRBJ1-5|-|-
CASSSGGGDGSNQPQHF
TGTGCCAGCTCATCGGGGGGCGGGGACGGGAGCAATCAGCCCCAGCATTTT
>TRBV23-1|TRBJ2-5|TRBD1|once
CANDLANYNRGGQETQYF
TGCGCCAACGATCTCGCGAATTATAACAGGGGCGGTCAAGAGACCCAGTACTTC
>TRBV18|TRBJ1-2|-|-
CASSPGSEPNYGYTF
TGTGCCAGCTCACCAGGCAGCGAGCCAAACTATGGCTACACCTTC
>TRBV6-5|TRBJ1-2|-|-
CASGAGASDYTF
TGTGCCAGCGGGGCAGGGGCTTCGGACTACACCTTC
>TRBV2|TRBJ2-1|-|-
CASSEMARVNSYNEQFF
TGTGCCAGCAGTGAAATGGCGCGGGTTAACTCCTACAATGAGCAGTTCTTC
>TRBV28|TRBJ2-5|-|-
CASSQPTVQETQYF
TGTGCCAGCAGCCAACCTACGGTACAAGAGACCCAGTACTTC
>TRBV12-3/TRBV12-4|TRBJ2-3|-|once
CASSLGPPTQYF
TGTGCCAGCAGTTTAGGGCCTCCCACGCAGTATTTT